One and the same sample provided the 4 T cell receptor beta chains below, sequenced in a study of cytomegalovirus exposure and HLA in healthy donors. Primers: 60 Vbeta forward and 13 Jbeta reverse. Sequencing was performed with immunoSEQ multiplex PCR; in TCRdb, only in-frame clones are kept and a portion is missing. The table records around 150,000 clones, roughly four fifths of them present only once. Sequencing input: PBMCs. These receptors were taken from a man aged 40-50 years in good health and CMV-seropositive.

Comments on this clone: A junction end diverges from the germline sequence, so it may reflect a read error. The V and J genes are TRBV9 and TRBJ2-3; TRBD2 agrees at 10 bases. The CDR3 is 19 residues long. CDR1 is SGDLS and CDR2 is YYNGEE in the germline V gene. CDR3 nucleotide sequence: TGTGCCTGCAGCATTACCGGACTAGCGGCACCTTCTAGCACAGATACGCAGTATTTT. Translated, it gives CACSITGLAAPSSTDTQYF. The whole variable domain, filled in from reference TRBV9 and TRBJ2-3, reads DSGVTQTPKHLITATGQRVTLRCSPRSGDLSVYWYQQSLDQGLQFLIQYYNGEERAKGNILERFSAQQFPDLHSELNLSSLELGDSALYFCACSITGLAAPSSTDTQYFGPGTRLTVL.

The chain recombines TRBV2 with TRBJ2-7; 12 bases are a match to TRBD1. V lost 8 bases, J lost 5 bases, and 10 bases stayed unmatched. The CDR3 runs to 15 residues. CDR1 SNHLY and CDR2 FYNNEI come from the germline V gene. The CDR3 reads CASSIRDRGRHEQYF. DNA of the CDR3: TGTGCCAGCTCTATCCGGGACAGGGGGCGGCACGAGCAGTACTTC.

This clone occurred a few times. V is TRBV18 and J is TRBJ2-5; D is possibly TRBD2 (6 bases). This CDR3 has 17 residues. Germline assignment: CDR1 KGHSH and CDR2 LQKENI. Trimming cost V 2 bases and J 3 bases, with 19 bases left between them. The CDR3 DNA reads TGTGCCAGCTCACCAGCAATGGAGGGAGGCGGCAAAGAGACCCAGTACTTC. Amino acids: CASSPAMEGGGKETQYF.

This clone came up a few times. The genes are TRBV5-6 and TRBJ2-5; 7 nucleotides match TRBD1. Germline V gives CDR1 SGHDT, CDR2 YYEEEE. Unmatched junction bases numbered 7, after V lost 4 bases and J lost 1 base. CDR3 length: 15 residues. The CDR3 protein is CASSRKPGGQETQYF. CDR3 sequence (DNA): TGTGCCAGCAGCCGAAAACCAGGGGGCCAAGAGACCCAGTACTTC.